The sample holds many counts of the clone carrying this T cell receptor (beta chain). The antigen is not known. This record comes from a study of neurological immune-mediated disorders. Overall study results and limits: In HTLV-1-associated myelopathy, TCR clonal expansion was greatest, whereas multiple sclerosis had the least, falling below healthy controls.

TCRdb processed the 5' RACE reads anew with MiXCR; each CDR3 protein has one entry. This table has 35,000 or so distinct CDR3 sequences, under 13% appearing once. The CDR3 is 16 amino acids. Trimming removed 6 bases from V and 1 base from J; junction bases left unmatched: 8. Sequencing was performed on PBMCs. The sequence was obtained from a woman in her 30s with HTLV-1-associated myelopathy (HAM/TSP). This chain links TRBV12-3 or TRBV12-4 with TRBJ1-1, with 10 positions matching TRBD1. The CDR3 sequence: CASSRPGQGPNTEAFF. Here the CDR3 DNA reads TGTGCCAGCAGCCGACCGGGACAGGGGCCGAACACTGAAGCTTTCTTT.